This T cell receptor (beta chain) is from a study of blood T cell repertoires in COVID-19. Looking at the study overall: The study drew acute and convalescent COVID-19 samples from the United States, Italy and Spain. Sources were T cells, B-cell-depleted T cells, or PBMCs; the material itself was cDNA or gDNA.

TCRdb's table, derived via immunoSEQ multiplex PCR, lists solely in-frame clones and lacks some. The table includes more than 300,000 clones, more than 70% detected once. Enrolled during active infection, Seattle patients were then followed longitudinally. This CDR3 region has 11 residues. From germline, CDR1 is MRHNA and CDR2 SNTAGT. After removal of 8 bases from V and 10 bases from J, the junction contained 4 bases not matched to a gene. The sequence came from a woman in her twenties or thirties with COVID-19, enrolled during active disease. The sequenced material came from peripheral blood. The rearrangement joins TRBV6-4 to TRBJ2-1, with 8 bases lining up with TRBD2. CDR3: CASGTSGEQFF. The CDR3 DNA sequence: TGTGCCAGCGGAACTAGCGGAGAGCAGTTCTTC.